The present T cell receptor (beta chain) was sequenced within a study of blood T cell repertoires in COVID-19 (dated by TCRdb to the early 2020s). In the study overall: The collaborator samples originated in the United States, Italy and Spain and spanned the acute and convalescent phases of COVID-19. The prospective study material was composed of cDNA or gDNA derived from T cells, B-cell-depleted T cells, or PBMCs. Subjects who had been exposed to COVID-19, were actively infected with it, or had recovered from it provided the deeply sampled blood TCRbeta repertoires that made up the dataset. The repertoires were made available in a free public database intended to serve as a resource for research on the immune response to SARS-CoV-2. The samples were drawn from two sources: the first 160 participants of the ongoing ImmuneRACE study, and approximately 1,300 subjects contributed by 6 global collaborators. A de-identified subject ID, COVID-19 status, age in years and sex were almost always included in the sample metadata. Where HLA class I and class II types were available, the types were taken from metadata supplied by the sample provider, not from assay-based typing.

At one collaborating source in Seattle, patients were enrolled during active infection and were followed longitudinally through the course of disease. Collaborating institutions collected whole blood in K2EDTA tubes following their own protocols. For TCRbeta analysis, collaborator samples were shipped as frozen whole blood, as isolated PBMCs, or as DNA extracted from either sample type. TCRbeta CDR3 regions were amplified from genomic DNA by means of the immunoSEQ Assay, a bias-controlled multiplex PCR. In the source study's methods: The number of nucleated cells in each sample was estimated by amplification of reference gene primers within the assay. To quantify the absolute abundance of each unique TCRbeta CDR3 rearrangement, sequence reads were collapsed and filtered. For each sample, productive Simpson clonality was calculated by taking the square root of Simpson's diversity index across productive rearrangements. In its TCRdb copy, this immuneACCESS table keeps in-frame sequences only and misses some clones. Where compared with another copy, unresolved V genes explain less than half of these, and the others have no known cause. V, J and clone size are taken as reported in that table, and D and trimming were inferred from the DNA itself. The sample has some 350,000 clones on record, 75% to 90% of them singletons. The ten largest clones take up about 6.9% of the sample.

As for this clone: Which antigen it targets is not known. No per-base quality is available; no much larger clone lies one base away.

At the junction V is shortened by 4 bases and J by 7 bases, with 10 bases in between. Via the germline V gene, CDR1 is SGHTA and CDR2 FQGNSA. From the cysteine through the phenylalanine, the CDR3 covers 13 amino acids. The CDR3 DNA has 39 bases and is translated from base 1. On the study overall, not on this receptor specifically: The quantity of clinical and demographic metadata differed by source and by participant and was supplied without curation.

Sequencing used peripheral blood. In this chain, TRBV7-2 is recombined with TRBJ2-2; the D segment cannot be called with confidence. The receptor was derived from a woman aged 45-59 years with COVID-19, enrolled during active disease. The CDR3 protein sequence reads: CASSSLFGGELFF. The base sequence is TGTGCCAGCAGCTCACTTTTCGGCGGGGAGCTGTTTTTT.